What follows are 18 T cell receptor beta chains derived from one specimen sequenced in a study of human T cells and chemical hapten exposure. The time point here: patch test 1, 2 weeks after DPC sensitization. Treatment meaning: therapeutic diphenylcyclopropenone sensitization with weekly scalp DPC. Using its own MiXCR run on the RACE reads, TCRdb lists one record per CDR3 protein. The sample lists 75,000 to 100,000 distinct CDR3 sequences; under 15% were seen once. Sequenced material: whole blood, taken in connection with sensitization to the hapten diphenylcyclopropenone (DPC). Receptor source: a woman in her thirties or forties with alopecia areata. Some clones in this sample may be carry-over from other donors' samples.

In its sample, this clonotype was seen a few times. The V gene is TRBV12-3 or TRBV12-4, the J gene TRBJ1-2; D is perhaps TRBD1 (5 bases). V was clipped by 5 bases and J by 2 bases, with 9 bases between them. The CDR3 runs to 13 residues. The CDR3 here is CASSATANYGYTF. CDR3 DNA sequence: TGTGCCAGCAGTGCGACAGCGAACTATGGCTACACCTTC.

This clonotype was detected a few times. This chain joins TRBV20-1 and TRBJ1-6; D remains unclear. The CDR3 covers 16 residues. V was trimmed by 2 bases and J by 10 bases, leaving 21 bases between them. In germline, CDR1 is DFQATT, CDR2 SNEGSKA (reference sequence). This chain's CDR3 is CSARRPSGTSGSPLHF. The CDR3 DNA sequence: TGCAGTGCTAGAAGGCCATCAGGCACAAGTGGGTCACCCCTCCACTTT.

This chain connects TRBV6-6 to TRBJ2-7; D might be TRBD2 (6 bases). CDR1 MNHNY and CDR2 SVGAGI come from the germline V gene (reference sequence). V was cut by 3 bases and J by 1 base, with 13 bases left in between. The CDR3 is made up of 15 amino acids. The CDR3 region has the DNA TGTGCCAGCAGTTATTCGCCCGGGACTTCCTACGAGCAGTACTTC. Translated, it gives CASSYSPGTSYEQYF.

There are a few counts of this clonotype. The J gene is TRBJ2-3, the V gene TRBV20-1; D might be TRBD1 (6 bases). Trimming took 5 bases from V and 3 from J, leaving 24 bases between them. CDR1 DFQATT and CDR2 SNEGSKA come from the germline V gene (reference sequence). This CDR3 is built from 17 residues. The CDR3 region has the DNA TGCAGTGCTCGGGCCGGGACACCAACTTACGGGACAGATACGCAGTATTTT. Translation gives CSARAGTPTYGTDTQYF.

The chain joins TRBV5-4 to TRBJ2-7; 8 bases agree with TRBD1. The CDR3 is 14 amino acids. Trimming cost V 0 bases and J 4 bases; bases outside gene matches: 3. Germline loops: CDR1 SGHNT, CDR2 YYREEE (reference sequence). The CDR3 DNA is TGTGCCAGCAGCTTGGAACAGGGGGTGTACGAGCAGTACTTC. Its protein product is CASSLEQGVYEQYF.

This clonotype was recorded at least ten times. CDR3 DNA sequence: TGCGCCAGCAGCCCGCAACCGGGACTAGCGGCCTCGGAGCAGTACTTC. It translates to CASSPQPGLAASEQYF. The V gene is TRBV4-3, the J gene TRBJ2-7; 11 bases fit TRBD2. The germline gives CDR1 LGHNA, CDR2 YSLEER. The CDR3 has 16 residues. V shed 4 bases and J 7 bases; nucleotides not matched to a gene: 12.

The J gene is TRBJ2-2, the V gene TRBV28; 8 positions agree with TRBD2. Germline V gene lookup returns CDR1 MDHEN and CDR2 SYDVKM. This CDR3 spans 16 amino acids. V lost 4 bases to trimming and J lost 5 bases; unmatched junction nucleotides: 9. CDR3 DNA sequence: TGTGCCAGCAGTTCGACGGGAGGGCTAGGGACCGGGGAGCTGTTTTTT. Translating it yields CASSSTGGLGTGELFF.

This clonotype turned up a few times. The chain combines TRBV4-1 with TRBJ1-5, with D hard to call. In germline, CDR1 is MGHRA, CDR2 YSYEKL. The CDR3 contains 16 residues. Trimming pared 1 base from V and 5 bases from J, leaving 15 bases between. CDR3 sequence: CASSQVASRADQPQHF. CDR3 DNA sequence: TGCGCCAGCAGCCAAGTAGCTTCCCGGGCTGATCAGCCCCAGCATTTT.

This clonotype was observed a few times. The chain is built from TRBV6-2 or TRBV6-3 and TRBJ2-1; 10 positions match TRBD2. Germline lookup yields CDR1 MNHEY and CDR2 SVGEGT. The V segment lost 10 bases and the J segment 3 bases; nucleotides outside the gene matches: 15. The CDR3 length is 17 residues. The CDR3 reads CATTATSGTSLYNEQFF. The DNA for the CDR3 is TGTGCCACTACAGCCACTAGCGGGACTTCCCTCTACAATGAGCAGTTCTTC.

This chain connects TRBV4-3 to TRBJ1-6, with unresolved D. Looked up from germline, CDR1 is LGHNA and CDR2 is YSLEER. V was cut by 2 bases and J by 7 bases, with 9 bases left in between. The CDR3 covers 14 residues. The CDR3 nucleotides are TGCGCCAGCAGCCAAATTCTCCGGAATTCACCCCTCCACTTT. This translates into CASSQILRNSPLHF.

This clonotype was observed a handful of times. The chain carries TRBV7-9 and TRBJ1-4; D gene uncertain. CDR1 and CDR2 (germline): SEHNR, FQNEAQ (reference sequence). Trimming shortened V by 4 bases and J by 0 bases, and 12 bases separated the two germline ends. CDR3 length: 16 amino acids. This CDR3 is CASSSAGTATNEKLFF. The CDR3 DNA is TGTGCCAGCAGCTCCGCGGGCACAGCAACTAATGAAAAACTGTTTTTT.

Concerning this clonotype itself: This may come from a read error, since a much larger clone is one base off. The CDR3 DNA is TGTGCCAGCAGTTGCTCGGAGACTAGAAACACCGGGGAGCTGTTTTTT. Amino acids: CASSCSETRNTGELFF. The chain recombines TRBV6-2 or TRBV6-3 with TRBJ2-2; D is possibly TRBD2 (6 bases). Germline-derived CDR1 and CDR2 are MNHEY and SVGEGT. Deletions cut 4 bases from V and 2 bases from J, with 14 bases between. CDR3 length: 16 amino acids.

This clonotype was seen a few times. The chain carries TRBV7-9 and TRBJ2-3; TRBD1 matches at 7 bases. Germline CDR1 and CDR2: SEHNR and FQNEAQ (reference sequence). Unmatched junction bases numbered 2, after V lost 1 base and J lost 1 base. The CDR3 sequence is 15 residues long. The CDR3 spells CASSLDGQGTDTQYF. As DNA, the CDR3 is TGTGCCAGCAGCTTAGACGGACAGGGCACAGATACGCAGTATTTT.

This clonotype was picked up many times. The rearrangement joins TRBV11-3 to TRBJ2-5, with D tentatively TRBD2 (5 bases). Germline CDR1 is SGHNT and CDR2 is YENEEA. With 3 bases removed from V and 2 bases from J, the gap between germline ends came to 10 bases. This CDR3 is 14 amino acids long. The CDR3 nucleotides are TGTGCCAGCAGCTTGGCCCCGGGGCAAGAGACCCAGTACTTC. Its translation: CASSLAPGQETQYF. Full variable domain (missing parts from reference TRBV11-3 and TRBJ2-5): EAGVVQSPRYKIIEKKQPVAFWCNPISGHNTLYWYLQNLGQGPELLIRYENEEAVDDSQLPKDRFSAERLKGVDSTLKIQPAELGDSAVYLCASSLAPGQETQYFGPGTRLLVL.

The chain is built from TRBV6-5 and TRBJ2-3; 15 nucleotides line up with TRBD2. The junction had 7 bases not matched to a gene; V was cut back by 2 bases and J by 4 bases. Germline values: CDR1 MNHEY, CDR2 SVGAGI. CDR3 length: 18 amino acids. The CDR3 coding sequence is TGTGCCAGCAGTTACGTGGGACTAGCGGGAGGTGGGTCAGATACGCAGTATTTT. It encodes CASSYVGLAGGGSDTQYF.

The rearrangement joins TRBV20-1 to TRBJ2-6, with 7 nucleotides matching TRBD1. CDR3 length: 14 residues. Trimming cost V 5 bases and J 2 bases; bases outside gene matches: 3. Germline CDR1 and CDR2: DFQATT and SNEGSKA (reference sequence). The DNA of the CDR3 is TGCAGTGCTTCCCAGGGGGCTGGGGCCAACGTCCTGACTTTC. This translates into CSASQGAGANVLTF.

The chain carries TRBV29-1 and TRBJ1-1; unclear D gene. Germline-derived CDR1 and CDR2 are SQVTM and ANQGSEA. V was cut by 6 bases and J by 1 base, with 3 bases left in between. The length of the CDR3 is 10 residues. The CDR3 region has the DNA TGCAGCGTAGGGAACACTGAAGCTTTCTTT. It codes for CSVGNTEAFF.

This clonotype appeared a few times. The gene calls are TRBV7-8 and TRBJ2-3; D uncertain. This CDR3 has 13 amino acids. V lost 4 bases and J 2 bases, leaving 7 bases between the germline ends. Per germline, CDR1 SGHVS and CDR2 FQNEAQ. The CDR3 DNA sequence: TGTGCCAGCAGCTACCAAAACACAGATACGCAGTATTTT. It translates to CASSYQNTDTQYF. Based on the CDR3 plus reference TRBV7-8 and TRBJ2-3, the full variable domain is GAGVSQSPRYKVAKRGQDVALRCDPISGHVSLFWYQQALGQGPEFLTYFQNEAQLDKSGLPSDRFFAERPEGSVSTLKIQRTQQEDSAVYLCASSYQNTDTQYFGPGTRLTVL.